A selection of T cell receptor beta chains follows, all from one sample in a study of Tregs in tolerant kidney transplant recipients. TCRdb's copy holds only in-frame clones and misses some; the assay was immunoSEQ multiplex PCR. The sample holds around 230,000 clones, more than 65% seen once. The sequencing input was CD4+ T cells from blood. The receptors here all came from a human donor in good health. Both conserved end residues are part of each CDR3.

TRBJ2-7	TRBV11-3	CASSQGGDAYEQYF
TRBJ2-1	TRBV6-4	CASSALPEAEPQFF
TRBJ2-2	TRBV11-3	CASSLVGSLNTGELFF
TRBJ2-3	TRBV4-1	CASSQDIRQVNTDTQYF
TRBJ1-2	TRBV30	CAWSHQRANYGYTF
TRBJ2-3	TRBV6-4	CASSDGGTSVGYGTQYF
TRBJ1-1	TRBV21-1	CATNERGPNAEAFF
TRBJ2-3	TRBV2	CASSRSGTSGRGTDTQYF
TRBJ1-6	TRBV7-2	CASSPRAVNSPLHF
TRBJ2-1	TRBV9	CASSFIGTSGNSEQFF
TRBJ1-2	TRBV18	CASLPGQGRQGNYGYTF
TRBJ2-1	TRBV6-5	CASRTIWSHEQFF
TRBJ1-2	TRBV2	CASTSFSRGGYTF
TRBJ2-4	TRBV9	CASSPRTAKNIQYF
TRBJ1-4	TRBV7-9	CASSLAILGSPTNEKLFF
TRBJ1-5	TRBV7-2	CASSFRNQPQHF
TRBJ1-2	TRBV18	CASSPGDGYTF
TRBJ2-5	TRBV5-6	CASSPTGTGETQYF
TRBJ1-6	TRBV5-4	CASSGQGGNSPLHF
TRBJ2-3	TRBV15	CATSRPPAASRDTQYF
TRBJ2-1	TRBV4-1	CASSQGRPGLVNEQFF
TRBJ1-3	TRBV7-6	CASSRLAGVSSGNTIYF
TRBJ1-3	TRBV19	CASSMGGSGNTIYF
TRBJ1-5	TRBV12-5	CASGLIGPPNQPQHF
TRBJ2-2	TRBV6-5	CASSSTGGRGTGELFF
TRBJ2-7	TRBV18	CASSPGQGVGEQYF
TRBJ2-5	TRBV18	CASSPGVQETQYF
TRBJ1-2	TRBV5-5	CASSLIADSTNYGYTF
TRBJ2-3	TRBV7-8	CASSLGTSGPETDTQYF
TRBJ1-1	TRBV12-5	CASGLGTFNTEAFF
TRBJ2-1	TRBV6-1	CASSFYNEQFF
TRBJ1-3	TRBV11-3	CASSRQGGSSGNTIYF
TRBJ2-7	TRBV5-3	CARSLDRVGTEQYF
TRBJ1-2	TRBV30	CAWTPIGQGDGYGYTF
TRBJ1-3	TRBV5-4	CASSFLEQRGSGNTIYF
TRBJ1-1	TRBV7-3	CDSSLMRNTEAFF
TRBJ2-7	TRBV6-5	CASRGGLTYEQYF
TRBJ2-2	TRBV7-3	CASRGNRGGTGELFF
TRBJ2-1	TRBV6-1	CASSGTGRGLNEQFF
TRBJ1-2	TRBV5-6	CASSPSPGGALANYGYTF
TRBJ2-3	TRBV11-2	CASSLGSSNTQYF
TRBJ2-2	TRBV5-1	CASSAPGLAATGELFF
TRBJ2-7	TRBV5-4	CASSSPTSGTRYAQYF
TRBJ1-4	TRBV18	CASSPQGAETNEKLFF
TRBJ1-6	TRBV7-3	CASSLAGTGRNSPLHF
TRBJ1-4	TRBV29-1	CSVEDAATNEKLFF
TRBJ2-2	TRBV30	CAWFGGTALTGELFF
TRBJ2-5	TRBV19	CASSIAGETQYF
TRBJ2-1	TRBV6-1	CASSRLSGRNNEQFF
TRBJ2-7	TRBV19	CASSPSRESEQYF
TRBJ2-7	TRBV30	CAWSVFGTGRYEQYF
TRBJ2-7	TRBV2	CASSSGTGGSTQYF
TRBJ2-1	TRBV9	CASSSGGVYNEQFF
TRBJ1-2	TRBV19	CASRRVGYGYTF
TRBJ1-2	TRBV6-1	CASSGGRGNYGYTF
TRBJ2-7	TRBV7-9	CASSPNTHGEQYF